This TCR beta chain stems from a study of beta chain features in type 1 diabetes. The sample holds a few counts of this clone. The antigen is unknown. The same CDR3 also results from other DNA sequences found in this sample. One heparinised draw of blood, averaging around 120 mL, came from each donor. The entirety of the isolated RNA underwent reverse transcription, so expressed TCRB transcripts were sequenced. The data were produced by immunoSEQ multiplex PCR, yet TCRdb's version contains in-frame clones alone and is incomplete. The sample consists of about 140,000 clones, 9.5% to 10% of them appearing once. Study-wide results and caveats: In the patient group, naive, central memory and Treg TCRB repertoires seemed more alike than in the healthy donor group.

Specimen: central memory CD4+ T cells from blood. The clonotype originates from a woman in her thirties or forties in good health.

The CDR3 here is CASSQRGNYGYTF. In DNA form, the CDR3 reads TGTGCCAGCAGCCAACGCGGTAACTATGGCTACACCTTC. The chain joins TRBV14 to TRBJ1-2; no clear D gene. Germline CDR1 reads SGHDN; CDR2 reads FVKESK. Trimming stripped 2 bases from V and 1 base from J, with 5 bases between. This CDR3 contains 13 residues.